This TCR beta chain was profiled in a study of blood T cells in healthy people across ages. With a J-beta primer mix and a sample-barcoded 5' primer, a second PCR ran about 6 to 11 cycles. From the 5' RACE reads, TCRdb called clonotypes with MiXCR, one entry per CDR3 protein. The sample lists over 500,000 distinct CDR3 sequences, more than 45% occurring once. V gave up 4 bases and J gave up 0 bases, with 17 bases separating them. The CDR3 totals 16 residues. Germline V gives CDR1 SGHRS, CDR2 YFSETQ. This clonotype has more than one count but fewer than ten. Its antigen is not identified. Study-wide results and caveats: Nothing was known about donor CMV status, and this possibly confounded expanded clonotype changes. Older age went with lower TCR beta diversity per million T cells, in a roughly linear way. Comparison with aged donors showed that long-lived donors had more naive CD4+ cells and higher diversity.

The rearrangement joins TRBV5-1 to TRBJ2-7; tentatively, D is TRBD2 (5 bases). Sequenced material: blood. The sequence came from a woman aged 80 or over in good health. In DNA form, the CDR3 reads TGCGCCAGCAGCATCCCACGAACGGGATACTCCTACGAGCAGTACTTC. Amino acids: CASSIPRTGYSYEQYF.